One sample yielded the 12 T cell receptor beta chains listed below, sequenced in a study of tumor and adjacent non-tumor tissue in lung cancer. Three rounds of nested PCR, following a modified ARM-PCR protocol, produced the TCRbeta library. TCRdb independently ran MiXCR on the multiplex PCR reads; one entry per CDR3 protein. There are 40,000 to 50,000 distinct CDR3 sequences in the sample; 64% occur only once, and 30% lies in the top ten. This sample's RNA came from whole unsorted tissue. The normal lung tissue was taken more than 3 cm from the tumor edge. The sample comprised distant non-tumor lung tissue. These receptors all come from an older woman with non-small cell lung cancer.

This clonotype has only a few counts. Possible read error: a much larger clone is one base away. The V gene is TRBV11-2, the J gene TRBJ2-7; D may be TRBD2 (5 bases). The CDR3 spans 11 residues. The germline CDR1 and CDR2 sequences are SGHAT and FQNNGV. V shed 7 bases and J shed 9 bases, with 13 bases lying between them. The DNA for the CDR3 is TGTGCCAGCAACTCTGAGGGATTGCAGTACTTC. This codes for CASNSEGLQYF.

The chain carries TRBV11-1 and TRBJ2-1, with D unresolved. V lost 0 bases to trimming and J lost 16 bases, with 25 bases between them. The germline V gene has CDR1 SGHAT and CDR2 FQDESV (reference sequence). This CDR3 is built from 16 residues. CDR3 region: CASSLALVGLYNEYFF. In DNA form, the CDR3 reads TGTGCCAGCAGCTTAGCCCTAGTGGGCCTGTACAATGAGTACTTCTTC.

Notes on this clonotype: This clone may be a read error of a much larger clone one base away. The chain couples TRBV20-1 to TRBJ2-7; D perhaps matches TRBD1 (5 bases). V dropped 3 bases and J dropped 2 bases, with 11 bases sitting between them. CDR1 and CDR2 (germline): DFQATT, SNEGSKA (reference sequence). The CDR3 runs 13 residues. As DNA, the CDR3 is TGCAGTGCTAGCGATATAGGGGCCTACGAGCAGTACTTC. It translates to CSASDIGAYEQYF.

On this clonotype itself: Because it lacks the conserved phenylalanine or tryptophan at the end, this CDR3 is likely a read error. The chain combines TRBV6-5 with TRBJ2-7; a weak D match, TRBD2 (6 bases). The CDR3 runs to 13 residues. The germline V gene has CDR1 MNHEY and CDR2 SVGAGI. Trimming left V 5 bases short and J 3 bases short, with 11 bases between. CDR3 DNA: TGTGCCAGCAGTACCATTAGCGGCTACGAGCAGTACTCC. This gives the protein CASSTISGYEQYS.

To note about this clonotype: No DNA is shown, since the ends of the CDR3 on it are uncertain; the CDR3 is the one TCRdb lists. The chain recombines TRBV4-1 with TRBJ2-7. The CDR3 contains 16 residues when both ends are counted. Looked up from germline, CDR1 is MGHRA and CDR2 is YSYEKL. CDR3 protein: CASSQEVGRGSYEQYF.

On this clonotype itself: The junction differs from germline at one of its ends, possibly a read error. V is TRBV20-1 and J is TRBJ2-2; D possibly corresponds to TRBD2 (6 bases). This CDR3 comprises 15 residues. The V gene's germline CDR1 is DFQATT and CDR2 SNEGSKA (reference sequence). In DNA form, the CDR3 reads TGCAGTGCTGGGGGTAGCGGAGCGAACACCGGGGAGCTGTTATTT. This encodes CSAGGSGANTGELLF.

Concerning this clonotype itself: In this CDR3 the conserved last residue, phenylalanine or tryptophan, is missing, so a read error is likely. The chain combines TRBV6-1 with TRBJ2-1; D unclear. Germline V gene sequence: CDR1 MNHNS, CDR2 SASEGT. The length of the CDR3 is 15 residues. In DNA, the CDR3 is TGTGCCAGCAGTGAAGATACTGGCTCCTACAACGAGCAGTTCTTG. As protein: CASSEDTGSYNEQFL.

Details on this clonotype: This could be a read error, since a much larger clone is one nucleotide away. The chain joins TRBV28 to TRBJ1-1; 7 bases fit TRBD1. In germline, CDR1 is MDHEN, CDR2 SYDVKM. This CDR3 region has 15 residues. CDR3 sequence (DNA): TGTGCCAGCCGTTTATCGGAAGGGGGCGGGGGAGAAGCTTTCTTT. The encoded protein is CASRLSEGGGGEAFF.

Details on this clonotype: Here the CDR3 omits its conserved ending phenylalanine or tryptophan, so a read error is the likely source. The CDR3 DNA sequence: TGCAATGCCAAAACTCCCCAAGAGACCCAGTACTCC. This sequence encodes CNAKTPQETQYS. The chain recombines TRBV20-1 with TRBJ2-5, with unresolved D. In germline, CDR1 is DFQATT, CDR2 SNEGSKA (reference sequence). The CDR3 has 12 amino acids.

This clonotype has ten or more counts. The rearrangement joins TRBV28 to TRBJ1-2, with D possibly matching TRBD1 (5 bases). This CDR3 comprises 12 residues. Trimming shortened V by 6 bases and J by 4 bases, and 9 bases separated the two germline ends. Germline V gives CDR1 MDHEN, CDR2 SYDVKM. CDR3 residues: CASRGDSYGYTF. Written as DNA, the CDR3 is TGTGCCAGCAGGGGCGACAGCTATGGCTACACCTTC.

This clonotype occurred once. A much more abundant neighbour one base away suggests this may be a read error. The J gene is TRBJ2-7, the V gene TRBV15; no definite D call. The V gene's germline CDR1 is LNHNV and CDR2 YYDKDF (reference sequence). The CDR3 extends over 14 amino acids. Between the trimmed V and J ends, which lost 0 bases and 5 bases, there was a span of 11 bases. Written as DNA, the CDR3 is TGTGCCACCAGCAGAGATCCGTTTGGACACGAGCAGTACTTC. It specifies CATSRDPFGHEQYF. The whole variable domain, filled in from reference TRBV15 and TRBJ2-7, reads DAMVIQNPRYQVTQFGKPVTLSCSQTLNHNVMYWYQQKSSQAPKLLFHYYDKDFNNEADTPDNFQSRRPNTSFCFLDIRSPGLGDTAMYLCATSRDPFGHEQYFGPGTRLTVT.

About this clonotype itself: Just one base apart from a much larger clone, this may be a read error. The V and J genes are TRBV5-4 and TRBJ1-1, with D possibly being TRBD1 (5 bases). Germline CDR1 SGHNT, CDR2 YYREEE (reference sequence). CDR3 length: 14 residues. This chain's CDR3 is CVSSLAGKNTEAFF. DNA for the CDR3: TGTGTCAGCAGCTTGGCAGGGAAGAACACTGAAGCTTTCTTT.